Listed below are T cell receptor beta chains from one sample, sequenced in a study of blood T cell repertoires in COVID-19. Method: immunoSEQ multiplex PCR; TCRdb's copy keeps in-frame clones and lacks some. The repertoire holds 68,000 or so clones, 79% seen once, with approximately 30% in the top ten. Input material: peripheral blood. The receptor set was obtained from a human donor in a cohort sampled during active COVID-19. The CDR3 runs from the conserved cysteine through the conserved F or W. The D gene is left open where the match is weak. Size tells how often a clone was seen (once, few, many) or the class of an expanded clone, and some rows leave it out.

d_call | j_call | clone_size | v_call | cdr3_aa | cdr3_nt
TRBD1 | TRBJ2-4 | . | TRBV28 | CASGDRGTRSKNIQYF | TGTGCCAGCGGGGACAGGGGGACGAGGTCCAAAAACATTCAGTACTTC
. | TRBJ2-2 | . | TRBV12-5 | CASGLVRGGTNTGELFF | TGTGCTAGTGGTTTGGTACGTGGCGGGACTAACACCGGGGAGCTGTTTTTT
. | TRBJ1-4 | . | TRBV4-1 | CASSQGSGGTNEKLFF | TGCGCCAGCAGCCAAGGGTCGGGAGGGACTAATGAAAAACTGTTTTTT
TRBD2 | TRBJ2-5 | few | TRBV19 | CASSPSGQETQYF | TGTGCCAGTAGCCCTAGCGGGCAAGAGACCCAGTACTTC
. | TRBJ1-1 | . | TRBV12-5 | CASSAVTATEAFF | TGTGCTAGTTCCGCGGTGACAGCCACTGAAGCTTTCTTT
. | TRBJ1-1 | . | TRBV7-2 | CASSHGGRLNTEAFF | TGTGCCAGCAGCCATGGAGGCAGACTGAACACTGAAGCTTTCTTT
. | TRBJ2-7 | once | TRBV3-1/TRBV3-2 | CASSTTGEQYF | TGTGCCAGCAGCACCACAGGGGAGCAGTACTTC
. | TRBJ2-1 | . | TRBV9 | CASTTTAELSREQFF | TGTGCCAGCACTACAACGGCGGAGCTATCCCGTGAGCAGTTCTTC
TRBD2 | TRBJ2-3 | . | TRBV27 | CASSTRTSGKLDTQYF | TGTGCCAGCAGTACTCGGACTAGCGGGAAACTAGATACGCAGTATTTT
TRBD2 | TRBJ2-5 | . | TRBV3-1/TRBV3-2 | CASSPGLAVSQETQYF | TGTGCCAGCAGCCCGGGACTAGCCGTATCTCAGGAGACCCAGTACTTC
. | TRBJ1-3 | . | TRBV29-1 | CSVQVSSSGNTIYF | TGCAGCGTCCAGGTCTCGAGCTCTGGAAACACCATATATTTT
TRBD2 | TRBJ2-5 | . | TRBV2 | CASSNGLAGGPETQYF | TGTGCCAGCAGTAATGGACTAGCGGGAGGGCCGGAGACCCAGTACTTC
TRBD2 | TRBJ2-7 | . | TRBV6-4 | CASSQLAGGGEQYF | TGTGCCAGCAGCCAACTAGCGGGAGGAGGGGAGCAGTACTTC
. | TRBJ2-5 | . | TRBV14 | CASSQADWYQETQYF | TGTGCCAGCAGCCAAGCGGACTGGTACCAAGAGACCCAGTACTTC
TRBD1 | TRBJ1-5 | . | TRBV7-2 | CASSLGGGTHQPQHF | TGTGCCAGCAGCTTAGGAGGGGGCACGCATCAGCCCCAGCATTTT
. | TRBJ1-3 | . | TRBV4-2 | CASSQEVRYSGNTIYF | TGTGCCAGCAGCCAAGAGGTCCGGTACTCTGGAAACACCATATATTTT
TRBD1 | TRBJ1-1 | . | TRBV29-1 | CSGRATGVTEAFF | TGCAGCGGGAGGGCGACAGGGGTCACTGAAGCTTTCTTT
TRBD2 | TRBJ2-1 | . | TRBV30 | CAWSTGTSGSSYNEQFF | TGTGCCTGGAGTACAGGGACTAGCGGGAGCTCCTACAATGAGCAGTTCTTC
TRBD1 | TRBJ1-4 | . | TRBV29-1 | CSGGQGASNEKLFF | TGCAGCGGAGGACAGGGAGCCTCGAATGAAAAACTGTTTTTT
. | TRBJ1-1 | few | TRBV3-1/TRBV3-2 | CASSESLVITEAFF | TGTGCCAGCAGCGAAAGTTTAGTGATCACTGAAGCTTTCTTT
TRBD1 | TRBJ1-1 | . | TRBV9 | CASSVVDRGQAFF | TGTGCCAGCAGCGTAGTAGACAGGGGGCAAGCTTTCTTT
. | TRBJ2-7 | . | TRBV5-1 | CASSSYPRDTYEQYF | TGCGCCAGCAGCTCCTACCCCAGGGATACCTACGAGCAGTACTTC
TRBD1 | TRBJ2-6 | . | TRBV3-1/TRBV3-2 | CASRGTETGANVLTF | TGTGCCAGCAGGGGGACAGAAACTGGGGCCAACGTCCTGACTTTC
TRBD1 | TRBJ2-3 | . | TRBV4-1 | CASSRAGTGSTDTQYF | TGCGCCAGCAGCCGGGCGGGGACAGGGAGCACAGATACGCAGTATTTT
. | TRBJ1-1 | . | TRBV5-4 | CASSPISGGGRYTEAFF | TGTGCCAGCAGCCCAATCTCGGGAGGGGGGCGCTACACTGAAGCTTTCTTT
. | TRBJ2-1 | . | TRBV7-8 | CASSLLAKSSYNEQFF | TGTGCCAGCAGCTTACTAGCGAAGAGCTCCTACAATGAGCAGTTCTTC
TRBD2 | TRBJ2-7 | few | TRBV7-2 | CASSSNLAGVSEQYF | TGTGCCAGCAGCTCCAATCTAGCGGGAGTGAGCGAGCAGTACTTC
. | TRBJ1-2 | . | TRBV14 | CASSLEISGAYGYTF | TGTGCCAGCAGCCTGGAGATTAGTGGCGCCTATGGCTACACCTTC
. | TRBJ1-1 | . | TRBV19 | CASSISGRGREAFF | TGTGCCAGTAGTATTTCGGGCAGGGGCCGTGAAGCTTTCTTT
. | TRBJ2-1 | once | TRBV19 | CASSRPGGSYVNEQFF | TGTGCCAGTAGCCGCCCAGGAGGCTCCTATGTCAATGAGCAGTTCTTC
TRBD1 | TRBJ1-3 | few | TRBV2 | CASSRQGLAGNTIYF | TGTGCCAGCAGTCGACAGGGCCTCGCTGGAAACACCATATATTTT
TRBD1 | TRBJ1-5 | . | TRBV2 | CASSPGQGAFAQHF | TGTGCCAGCAGCCCGGGACAGGGGGCGTTTGCCCAGCATTTT
TRBD1 | TRBJ1-2 | . | TRBV5-4 | CASSLVTGGGGYTF | TGTGCCAGCAGCTTAGTGACAGGGGGCGGTGGCTACACCTTC
. | TRBJ1-2 | . | TRBV15 | CATSSGGTPETWNYGYTF | TGTGCCACCAGCTCAGGCGGGACTCCCGAGACTTGGAACTATGGCTACACCTTC
TRBD1 | TRBJ2-7 | many | TRBV28 | CASSSTNYRDRTYEQYF | TGTGCCAGCAGTTCGACGAATTACCGGGACAGAACCTACGAGCAGTACTTC
. | TRBJ1-5 | few | TRBV19 | CASSIDLGRGDQPQHF | TGTGCCAGTAGTATAGATCTAGGCCGGGGAGATCAGCCCCAGCATTTT
. | TRBJ2-7 | . | TRBV5-1 | CASSLSPREPYEQYF | TGCGCCAGCAGCTTATCGCCCCGGGAGCCCTACGAGCAGTACTTC
. | TRBJ2-4 | few | TRBV28 | CASSPWGEAKNIQYF | TGTGCCAGCAGTCCATGGGGCGAAGCCAAAAACATTCAGTACTTC
. | TRBJ2-7 | . | TRBV28 | CASSSPPGSSYEQYF | TGTGCCAGCAGTTCCCCCCCGGGGAGCTCCTACGAGCAGTACTTC